This is a list of T cell receptor beta chains from one sample in a study of blood T cell repertoires in COVID-19. The protocol was immunoSEQ multiplex PCR, while the TCRdb copy is restricted to in-frame clones and leaves out a portion. The sample lists approximately 100,000 clones, 84% seen once, with approximately 15% in the top ten. Sequenced material: peripheral blood. Receptors originate from a woman in her sixties with acute or convalescent COVID-19. Both conserved end residues are part of each CDR3. A D gene is named only where the DNA matches it firmly. Only part of the rows carry a size: once, few, many, or a class if the clone is expanded.

>.|TRBD1|TRBJ1-2|TRBV28
CASSLGGQGAIANYGYTF
TGTGCCAGCAGTTTAGGGGGACAGGGGGCGATTGCTAACTATGGCTACACCTTC
>few|.|TRBJ2-7|TRBV21-1
CASSQGAELSYEQYF
TGTGCCAGCTCCCAGGGGGCGGAGCTCTCCTACGAGCAGTACTTC
>.|.|TRBJ1-5|TRBV30
CAWSVQGQGPQHF
TGTGCCTGGAGTGTCCAGGGCCAAGGGCCCCAGCATTTT
>.|TRBD1|TRBJ1-3|TRBV30
CAWSVQGLYSGNTIYF
TGTGCCTGGAGTGTACAGGGGCTGTACTCTGGAAACACCATATATTTT
>.|TRBD2|TRBJ2-3|TRBV7-9
CASSSASGGGTDTQYF
TGTGCCAGCAGCTCTGCTAGCGGGGGGGGCACAGATACGCAGTATTTT
>.|TRBD2|TRBJ2-7|TRBV9
CASSEGLAVELPQYF
TGTGCCAGCAGCGAGGGACTAGCGGTGGAGTTGCCGCAGTACTTC
>.|TRBD1|TRBJ1-2|TRBV20-1
CSASVSRGDYGYTF
TGCAGTGCTAGTGTAAGCAGGGGGGACTATGGCTACACCTTC
>.|TRBD2|TRBJ2-5|TRBV11-2
CASSLGGGGVAQYF
TGTGCCAGCAGCTTAGGCGGTGGGGGGGTGGCCCAGTACTTC
>.|.|TRBJ1-1|TRBV28
CASRTDRVNTEAFF
TGTGCCAGCAGAACGGACAGAGTAAACACTGAAGCTTTCTTT
>few|.|TRBJ1-5|TRBV5-6
CASSFKTGGFGGNQPQHF
TGTGCCAGCAGCTTCAAGACGGGAGGCTTTGGGGGGAATCAGCCCCAGCATTTT
>.|.|TRBJ1-2|TRBV19
CASSPAWGLRGYTF
TGTGCCAGTAGTCCGGCCTGGGGGCTCAGGGGCTACACCTTC
>.|.|TRBJ2-3|TRBV2
CASSEVVADTQYF
TGTGCCAGCAGTGAAGTAGTTGCAGATACGCAGTATTTT
>once|TRBD2|TRBJ2-5|TRBV5-4
CASHLAGAQETQYF
TGTGCCAGCCATTTAGCGGGGGCACAAGAGACCCAGTACTTC
>.|TRBD2|TRBJ2-3|TRBV7-6
CASSLEGGGVTQYF
TGTGCCAGCAGCTTAGAGGGCGGGGGGGTTACGCAGTATTTT
>once|.|TRBJ1-6|TRBV7-9
CASSLALGEGSPLHF
TGTGCCAGCAGCTTAGCGTTAGGGGAGGGCTCACCCCTCCACTTT
>.|.|TRBJ1-1|TRBV5-1
CASSLLRMNTEAFF
TGCGCCAGCAGCTTGCTGCGGATGAACACTGAAGCTTTCTTT
>.|TRBD2|TRBJ2-3|TRBV2
CASSPQRGTLPQYF
TGTGCCAGCAGCCCCCAGCGGGGCACCTTACCGCAGTATTTT
>few|.|TRBJ1-1|TRBV5-1
CASSPQATNTEAFF
TGCGCCAGCAGCCCACAGGCGACGAACACTGAAGCTTTCTTT